This entry describes one T cell receptor beta chain. The data are from a study of blood T cell repertoires in COVID-19. Trimming pared 6 bases from V and 0 bases from J, leaving 12 bases between. The CDR3 contains 14 residues. CDR1 is MDHEN and CDR2 is SYDVKM in the germline V gene. Using immunoSEQ multiplex PCR, the repertoire was profiled, and TCRdb retains in-frame clones only, with some absent. The table has over 100,000 clones, 84% seen once. Sequences were obtained from peripheral blood. This clonotype originated in a woman older than 75 with active or convalescent COVID-19. The V call is TRBV28, the J call TRBJ2-7, with D perhaps TRBD1 (5 bases). The CDR3 coding sequence is TGTGCCAGCAGCGACTGGGGCGGCTCCTACGAGCAGTACTTC. It specifies CASSDWGGSYEQYF.